This record looks at one T cell receptor beta chain sequence and its context. The assay was immunoSEQ multiplex PCR, and TCRdb's table has in-frame clones only and misses some. The sample consists of some 30,000 clones, 90% of them appearing once. The data are from a study of blood T cell repertoires in COVID-19. V gave up 3 bases and J gave up 1 base, with 9 bases separating them. The length of the CDR3 is 14 residues. CDR1 is LGHDT, CDR2 YNNKEL, per germline (reference sequence). The receptor was derived from a man between 65 and 85 years old with active or convalescent COVID-19. Input material: peripheral blood. The chain joins TRBV3-1 (or the pseudogene TRBV3-2) to TRBJ1-1; D may be TRBD1 (6 bases). CDR3 in DNA: TGTGCCAGCAGCCAGGTAGGGGGGAACACTGAAGCTTTCTTT. Protein product: CASSQVGGNTEAFF.